A selection of T cell receptor beta chains follows, all from one sample in a study of graft-versus-host responses after intestinal transplantation. Using immunoSEQ multiplex PCR, the repertoire was profiled, and TCRdb retains in-frame clones only, with some absent. The sample includes about 86,000 clones, less than 90% of them seen just once. Their antigens remain unidentified. Here the sequenced sample was unstimulated CD8+ T cells sorted from spleen or lymph node cells, taken before intestinal transplant. These receptors came from a human donor who received an intestinal transplant. CDR3s include the opening cysteine and the closing phenylalanine or tryptophan. D genes are given only for firm matches. Clone size is stated in some rows and not others, as once, few, many or a class when expanded.

clone size: -; D gene: -; J gene: TRBJ2-5; V gene: TRBV18; CDR3 protein: CASSPGTESSQETQYF; CDR3 DNA: TGTGCCAGCTCACCGGGGACCGAGAGCTCACAAGAGACCCAGTACTTC
clone size: -; D gene: -; J gene: TRBJ2-3; V gene: TRBV28; CDR3 protein: CASSLSRGGLTDTQYF; CDR3 DNA: TGTGCCAGCAGTCTCTCGAGGGGGGGCCTGACAGATACGCAGTATTTT
clone size: -; D gene: -; J gene: TRBJ2-1; V gene: TRBV5-5; CDR3 protein: CASSLGPGGEQFF; CDR3 DNA: TGTGCCAGCAGCTTGGGGCCCGGGGGTGAGCAGTTCTTC
clone size: -; D gene: -; J gene: TRBJ1-4; V gene: TRBV6-1; CDR3 protein: CASSEDSNEKLFF; CDR3 DNA: TGTGCCAGCAGTGAAGATAGTAATGAAAAACTGTTTTTT
clone size: once; D gene: TRBD1; J gene: TRBJ1-3; V gene: TRBV2; CDR3 protein: CASSDAGQGVYGNTIYF; CDR3 DNA: TGTGCCAGCAGTGATGCGGGACAGGGGGTCTATGGAAACACCATATATTTT
clone size: -; D gene: TRBD2; J gene: TRBJ2-7; V gene: TRBV13; CDR3 protein: CASSLRGSGSTYEQYF; CDR3 DNA: TGTGCCAGCAGCTTACGTGGTAGCGGGAGTACCTACGAGCAGTACTTC
clone size: -; D gene: TRBD1; J gene: TRBJ1-1; V gene: TRBV5-1; CDR3 protein: CASSSVLYRGLSTEAFF; CDR3 DNA: TGCGCCAGCAGCTCAGTTCTATACAGGGGGCTAAGTACTGAAGCTTTCTTT
clone size: few; D gene: -; J gene: TRBJ1-2; V gene: TRBV7-3; CDR3 protein: CARGGTRGNYGYTF; CDR3 DNA: TGTGCCCGGGGAGGGACCAGGGGCAACTATGGCTACACCTTC
clone size: -; D gene: -; J gene: TRBJ2-7; V gene: TRBV19; CDR3 protein: CASSPDRESSYEQYF; CDR3 DNA: TGTGCCAGTAGCCCGGACAGAGAGAGCTCCTACGAGCAGTACTTC
clone size: -; D gene: -; J gene: TRBJ1-6; V gene: TRBV4-1; CDR3 protein: CASSQDIGLLYSPLHF; CDR3 DNA: TGCGCCAGCAGCCAAGATATAGGATTACTTTATTCACCCCTCCACTTT
clone size: once; D gene: TRBD1; J gene: TRBJ2-7; V gene: TRBV7-9; CDR3 protein: CASSDGTVSSYEQYF; CDR3 DNA: TGTGCCAGCAGCGACGGGACAGTCAGCTCCTACGAGCAGTACTTC
clone size: -; D gene: -; J gene: TRBJ1-3; V gene: TRBV14; CDR3 protein: CASSPRQFSAAGNTIYF; CDR3 DNA: TGTGCCAGCAGCCCCCGACAGTTTTCGGCCGCTGGAAACACCATATATTTT
clone size: -; D gene: TRBD1; J gene: TRBJ1-3; V gene: TRBV5-1; CDR3 protein: CASSLDGQGGNTIYF; CDR3 DNA: TGCGCCAGCAGCTTGGACGGACAGGGAGGAAACACCATATATTTT
clone size: -; D gene: TRBD2; J gene: TRBJ2-7; V gene: TRBV19; CDR3 protein: CASKGRASYEQYF; CDR3 DNA: TGTGCCAGTAAGGGGAGGGCCTCCTACGAGCAGTACTTC
clone size: -; D gene: -; J gene: TRBJ1-2; V gene: TRBV7-2; CDR3 protein: CASSLSGESYGYTF; CDR3 DNA: TGTGCCAGCAGCTTATCGGGGGAGAGTTATGGCTACACCTTC
clone size: -; D gene: -; J gene: TRBJ1-1; V gene: TRBV5-1; CDR3 protein: CASSFLLQGNTEAFF; CDR3 DNA: TGCGCCAGCAGCTTCCTCCTACAGGGAAACACTGAAGCTTTCTTT
clone size: -; D gene: TRBD2; J gene: TRBJ2-3; V gene: TRBV2; CDR3 protein: CASRPGTAVGLADVRAGPDTQYF; CDR3 DNA: TGTGCCAGCAGACCCGGGACAGCGGTGGGACTAGCGGACGTGAGGGCGGGCCCAGATACGCAGTATTTT
clone size: -; D gene: -; J gene: TRBJ2-5; V gene: TRBV4-1; CDR3 protein: CASSQDLGGVPGETQYF; CDR3 DNA: TGCGCCAGCAGCCAAGATTTAGGCGGGGTCCCCGGGGAGACCCAGTACTTC
clone size: once; D gene: -; J gene: TRBJ2-1; V gene: TRBV5-8; CDR3 protein: CASSPGGVNNEQFF; CDR3 DNA: TGTGCCAGCAGTCCGGGTGGGGTGAACAATGAGCAGTTCTTC
clone size: -; D gene: TRBD2; J gene: TRBJ2-7; V gene: TRBV5-6; CDR3 protein: CASSFSGGRAGLSSYEQYF; CDR3 DNA: TGTGCCAGCAGCTTCTCCGGCGGGAGGGCCGGGCTAAGCTCCTACGAGCAGTACTTC
clone size: -; D gene: TRBD2; J gene: TRBJ2-1; V gene: TRBV28; CDR3 protein: CASSPPSGRYNEQFF; CDR3 DNA: TGTGCCAGCAGTCCTCCTAGCGGGAGATACAATGAGCAGTTCTTC
clone size: -; D gene: TRBD1; J gene: TRBJ1-2; V gene: TRBV9; CDR3 protein: CASRAQGVYGYTF; CDR3 DNA: TGTGCCAGCAGGGCACAGGGGGTCTATGGCTACACCTTC
clone size: -; D gene: TRBD1; J gene: TRBJ1-1; V gene: TRBV7-9; CDR3 protein: CASSYTGTGDTEAFF; CDR3 DNA: TGTGCCAGCAGCTATACCGGGACAGGGGACACTGAAGCTTTCTTT
clone size: -; D gene: -; J gene: TRBJ1-1; V gene: TRBV7-6; CDR3 protein: CASSLSTGSNEAFF; CDR3 DNA: TGTGCCAGCAGCCTATCGACAGGCTCGAATGAAGCTTTCTTT
clone size: few; D gene: TRBD2; J gene: TRBJ2-7; V gene: TRBV19; CDR3 protein: CASSYAGGEQYF; CDR3 DNA: TGTGCCAGTAGTTATGCGGGAGGCGAGCAGTACTTC
clone size: -; D gene: -; J gene: TRBJ2-2; V gene: TRBV4-3; CDR3 protein: CASSQGHYTGELFF; CDR3 DNA: TGCGCCAGCAGCCAAGGACATTACACCGGGGAGCTGTTTTTT
clone size: -; D gene: -; J gene: TRBJ1-2; V gene: TRBV6-5; CDR3 protein: CASSYSRGDYGYTF; CDR3 DNA: TGTGCCAGCAGTTACTCGCGGGGAGACTATGGCTACACCTTC
clone size: -; D gene: -; J gene: TRBJ2-1; V gene: TRBV11-2; CDR3 protein: CASGRNEQFF; CDR3 DNA: TGTGCCAGCGGGAGGAATGAGCAGTTCTTC
clone size: -; D gene: TRBD2; J gene: TRBJ2-5; V gene: TRBV2; CDR3 protein: CASISSGGVQETQYF; CDR3 DNA: TGTGCCAGCATTTCTAGCGGGGGTGTCCAAGAGACCCAGTACTTC